The clone carrying this T cell receptor (beta chain) was recorded a few times. Its antigen is not identified. The data derive from a study of T cells in Graves' hyperthyroidism and ophthalmopathy. It was RNA transcripts that yielded the amplified TCR beta CDR3 regions. The TCR CDR3 was amplified in a first-round RT-PCR using the HTBI primer set. MiXCR, run by TCRdb on the multiplex PCR reads, gives a single entry per CDR3 protein. The sample lists roughly 200,000 distinct CDR3 sequences, around a sixth seen once, with around 52% in the top ten. General observations from the study: By a 13 V-J model, ophthalmopathy was set apart from stable hyperthyroidism.

Trimming removed 7 bases from V and 6 bases from J; junction bases left unmatched: 5. The CDR3 runs to 11 residues. Germline V gene data show CDR1 as SQVTM and CDR2 as ANQGSEA. The sequenced sample was blood. The source is a woman between 45 and 60 years old with Graves' hyperthyroidism. The V call is TRBV29-1, the J call TRBJ1-2; 7 nucleotides match TRBD1. CDR3 protein: CSAGQVDGYTF. The CDR3 DNA reads TGCAGCGCCGGACAGGTCGATGGCTACACCTTC.